This T cell receptor (beta chain) was profiled in a study of blood T cell repertoires in COVID-19. Study context: COVID-19 samples, acute and convalescent, were from the United States, Italy and Spain. T cells, B-cell-depleted T cells, or PBMCs supplied cDNA or gDNA.

In the source study's methods: Estimates of nucleated cell counts were drawn from the amplification of reference gene primers. The assay was immunoSEQ multiplex PCR, and TCRdb's table has in-frame clones only and misses some. That table furnishes V, J and clone size, whereas the DNA furnished D and trimming. This repertoire shows approximately 46,000 clones, 86% found once; its top ten account for about a sixth. Sequencing was done on a sample of peripheral blood. The sequence came from a man between 60 and 70 years old with active or convalescent COVID-19.

This chain's CDR3 is CASSLARDRSIGAFF. The CDR3 coding sequence is TGCGCCAGCAGCTTAGCCCGGGACAGGAGTATCGGAGCTTTCTTT. The gene calls are TRBV5-1 and TRBJ1-1, with 8 bases matching TRBD1. The V gene's germline CDR1 is SGHRS and CDR2 YFSETQ. Trimming removed 2 bases from V and 10 bases from J; junction bases left unmatched: 13. The CDR3 totals 15 residues.